This T cell receptor (beta chain) came from a study of cytomegalovirus exposure and HLA in healthy donors (dated by TCRdb to between 2016 and 2019). Context from the whole study: An earlier analysis of approximately 600 of the donors reported about 290 Gb of sequence data and some 100 million unique TCR beta sequences from 150 million to 200 million T cells. Approximately 310 gigabases of sequencing data and approximately 84 million unique TCR sequences were included in an early release covering about 700 HLA-typed donors. The genetic ancestry cluster associated with self-reported Caucasian donors included around four fifths of the approximately 400 genotyped donors. The study was designed to test whether signatures of past pathogen exposure could be identified by cataloging public T cell receptors. The study profiled the T cell repertoires of hundreds of subjects by immunosequencing and related them to cytomegalovirus serostatus. In addition to the first cohort of 500 to 850 subjects, a separate validation cohort of 130 or so different subjects was used. The study combined high-throughput TCR immunosequencing, statistical association of individual TCRs with disease status, and machine learning to predict cytomegalovirus infection status. To study patterns of TCR occurrence, a later analysis re-analyzed previously published TCR beta repertoires from 600 to 750 donors and added high-resolution HLA genotyping. The later analysis used no new phenotypic data to find candidate immune exposures, relying instead on TCR beta sequences and their occurrence across donors. To decide whether each TCR beta V gene segment behaved as functional or pseudogenic, an earlier analysis of approximately 600 of the donors relied on high-throughput TCR beta sequencing. Alongside the repertoire data, information on donor age, sex, ethnicity and CMV serostatus was compiled. Genome-wide SNP genotypes for about 65% of the 666 donors were used in a later genetic analysis, which treated that subset as a discovery cohort. All discovery cohort repertoires had been generated using a single sequencing platform. HLA typing included class I and class II loci at four-digit resolution. Typing coverage varied by locus: 629-630 donors for A, B, C, DRB1 and DQB1; about 520 for DQA1; about 570 for DPA1; some 470 for DPB1. Because of strong linkage in the cohort, roughly five DR-DQ haplotypes were treated as single units for association and clustering. Among some 400 genotyped donors of the cohort, an average of 235,054 unique TCR beta nucleotide sequences were sequenced per donor, 15% to 20% of them non-productive. Summary of the overall study and its limitations: Sequencing depth was assumed to be roughly uniform across donors in the presence/absence analyses, though that assumption may not hold. V-gene and J-gene trimming of TCR beta chains was associated with a missense DCLRE1C variant in a later genetic analysis, and the association was replicated in an independent cohort. A later genetic analysis reported fewer N-insertions in productive TCRs among donors in an Asian-associated ancestry cluster than the roughly 620-donor mean. Three of the identified cytomegalovirus-associated TCR beta chains were confirmed in vitro to be specific for cytomegalovirus antigens. In an earlier analysis of some 500 of the donors, most TCR beta V segments were observed in productive rearrangements about 90% or about 30% of the time, broadly matching IMGT annotations. Specific HLA alleles were associated with 16,951 TCR beta sequences at a false discovery rate of 0.05 in a later analysis. A later analysis found that HLA-associated TCR beta chains were more clonally expanded and had lower generation probabilities than equally common non-associated chains. Strong co-occurrence of HLA alleles, especially DR and DQ, made assigning TCR associations to individual alleles difficult. Several of the top co-occurrence clusters appeared to be linked to parvovirus B19, influenza, CMV and Epstein-Barr virus, according to a later analysis. A later analysis found that most CMV-associated TCR beta chains appeared HLA-restricted, with HLA associations seemingly driven largely by CMV exposure. In this cohort, only TCR beta chains were sequenced, and detectable features were limited by the absence of alpha or paired-chain data. Across donors, most TCR sequences were observed very rarely, whereas some public TCRs were present in many individuals. Because HLA typing was unavailable for some donors at each locus, only the typed subset was used in association tests. CMV serostatus was the only immune exposure information available for the cohort. The study gave a list of under 200 TCR beta chains associated with cytomegalovirus. Some IMGT-functional V segments, including TRBV6-2 and TRBV6-3, could not be distinguished by the 87-base-pair reads and were therefore excluded. A further reported finding was that TCR beta sequences accurately predicted the HLA-A and HLA-B alleles for most subjects in the first cohort. Correlated functional status among segregating V segments might be attributable to linkage disequilibrium, but an unknown experimental factor could not be ruled out. The authors suggested that the approach could potentially be generalized to other disease states and immunological phenotypes. A cluster of highly shared sequence variants was judged likely to be a technical artifact of the sequencing pipeline. About 17 rarely observed V segments, including chromosome 9 orphons, were excluded from the earlier analysis of approximately 500 of the donors because counts were too low. The classifier was reported to diagnose cytomegalovirus status with high specificity and sensitivity in both the original cohort and the validation cohort. In a later analysis, the rate of TCR association differed among HLA loci, with DRB1 alleles having the most associated TCRs and HLA-C alleles having the fewest.

The cohort consisted of some 730 healthy bone marrow donors. At the time of sampling, all cohort members were nominally healthy, though unrecorded immune exposures were likely present. The donor was CMV seronegative and belonged to the group of 350 or so seronegative cohort members. Each donor provided a peripheral blood sample, and peripheral blood mononuclear cells were used for TCR beta sequencing. Genomic DNA was extracted from the blood cell samples with the Qiagen DNeasy Blood Extraction Kit. V ends up 6 bases short and J 4 bases short, with an unmatched junction base count of 10. Per the germline V gene, SGHVS is the CDR1 and FNYEAQ is the CDR2. The CDR3 contains 15 residues, cysteine and phenylalanine counted. Kept here is only the CDR3 DNA, which spans 45 bases and is read in frame from base 1. With regard to this clone: What this receptor recognizes is not known. Base qualities are not at hand, and no much larger clone is one base apart.

The library was made by the immunoSEQ multiplex PCR assay. A mixture of 60 forward primers for TCR Vbeta segments and 13 reverse primers for TCR Jbeta segments was used in the multiplex PCR. The CDR3 region of rearranged TCR beta genes was amplified from genomic DNA with a multiplex PCR assay. The amplified TCR beta libraries were sequenced on the Illumina HiSeq System as 87-base-pair reads. Regarding the original processing steps: A later analysis counted tens of millions of unique TCR beta chains across the 550 to 750 repertoires, and some 11 million of these chains were shared by at least two donors. Raw reads were error-corrected and collapsed into unique sequences by a nearest-neighbor algorithm in which closely related sequences were merged to remove PCR and sequencing errors. To assign V, D and J gene segments, CDR3 sequences were aligned to IMGT reference sequences. For a sequence to be retained, a match of at least six nucleotides was required to both a V gene segment and a J gene segment. A rearrangement was called productive if the CDR3 had no stop codons and remained in frame with V and J, and every other rearrangement was called non-productive. Following IMGT convention, CDR3 was defined as the stretch from the second conserved V-encoded cysteine to the conserved J-encoded phenylalanine. In an earlier analysis of approximately 590 of the donors, sequences lacking an unambiguous match to a single V gene segment were excluded. An earlier analysis of around 600 of the donors classified V segments as functional when productive rearrangements were above 56.7% and as segregating when the standard deviation between donors was above 5%. A statistical classification framework was built to diagnose cytomegalovirus status from the catalog of TCR beta chain sequences. A later analysis assigned V and J genes by comparing TCR nucleotide sequences with IMGT/GENE-DB human TR gene sequences. In a later analysis, CDR3 sequences and most-parsimonious VDJ recombination scenarios were assigned using the TCRdist pipeline. A later analysis defined each TCR beta chain by its CDR3 amino acid sequence plus V-gene family, and excluded reads lacking a unique V-gene family. In a later analysis, several hundred highly shared, low-generation-probability nucleotide sequences were removed to address suspected cross-contamination and a sequencing artifact. For each public chain, a later analysis derived a clonal expansion index from normalized ranks of inferred template counts within each repertoire. Generation probabilities in a later analysis came from a VDJ recombination model fitted to out-of-frame rearrangements, and those results were checked against IGoR. In a later analysis, TCR-TCR, TCR-HLA and TCR-CMV co-occurrence was scored with hypergeometric tests, and a repertoire-size bias correction was applied to TCR pairs. In a later analysis, false discovery rates were estimated by permuting HLA or CMV assignments 20 times. In a later analysis, co-occurring TCRs were grouped using DBSCAN, and TCRdist sequence similarity was added for clustering within HLA-allele-positive subsets. Co-occurrence clustering excluded repertoires with fewer than 30,000 or more than 120,000 public chains, plus five with anomalous nucleotide sharing. As stored in TCRdb, this immuneACCESS dataset retains in-frame rearrangements with V and J assigned. A fraction of the clones does not appear; measured against another copy, unresolved V genes explain less than half of the discrepancy, and the remainder lacks a known reason. From that table come the V and J calls and clone size; the DNA was used to work out D and trimming. This sample lists some 140,000 clones; around three quarters were detected once. The ten largest account for approximately 4% of the sample.

Specimen: PBMCs. The sequence links TRBV7-6 to TRBJ2-5, with TRBD1 matching 8 junction bases. This clonotype was obtained from a woman aged 40 to 50 in good health and CMV-seronegative. The DNA is TGTGCCAGCAGACCACGACAGGGGATGGGAGAGACCCAGTACTTC. Its translation reads: CASRPRQGMGETQYF.